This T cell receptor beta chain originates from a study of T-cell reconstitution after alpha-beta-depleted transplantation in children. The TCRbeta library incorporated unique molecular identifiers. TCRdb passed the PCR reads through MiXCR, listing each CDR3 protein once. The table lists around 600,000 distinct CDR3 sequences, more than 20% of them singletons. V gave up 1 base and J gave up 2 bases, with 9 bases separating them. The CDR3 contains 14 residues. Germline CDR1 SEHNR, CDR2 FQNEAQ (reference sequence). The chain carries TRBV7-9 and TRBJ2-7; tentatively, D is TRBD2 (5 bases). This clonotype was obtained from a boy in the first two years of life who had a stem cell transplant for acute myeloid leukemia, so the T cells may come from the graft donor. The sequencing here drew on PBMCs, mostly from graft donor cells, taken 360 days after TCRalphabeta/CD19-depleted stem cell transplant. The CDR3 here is CASSLGGSAYEQYV. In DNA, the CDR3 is TGTGCCAGCAGCTTAGGTGGGAGCGCCTACGAGCAGTACGTC.